Following are 25 T cell receptor beta chains from one sample sequenced in a study of blood T cell repertoires in COVID-19. Assay: immunoSEQ multiplex PCR; the TCRdb copy retains only in-frame clones and omits some. The repertoire holds 310,000 or so clones, around 91% seen once, with about 1.7% in the top ten. The specimen was PBMCs or T cells enriched from blood (not recorded which). The source is a woman under 30 with acute COVID-19.

This clone has more than one count but fewer than ten. The chain carries TRBV18 and TRBJ1-4, with 7 bases matching TRBD1. The CDR3 runs to 17 residues. Germline CDR1 is KGHSH and CDR2 is LQKENI. V shed 2 bases, J shed 0 bases, and the junction held 6 bases outside the gene matches. In DNA form, the CDR3 reads TGTGCCAGCTCACCATTCCCGACAGGGTCAACTAATGAAAAACTGTTTTTT. Amino acid sequence: CASSPFPTGSTNEKLFF.

The chain links TRBV30 to TRBJ2-5; weak D call: TRBD2 (6 bases). Trimming cost V 3 bases and J 2 bases, with 16 bases left between them. The length of the CDR3 is 15 residues. Germline values: CDR1 GTSNPN, CDR2 SVGIG (reference sequence). CDR3: CAWRATGLKQETQYF. The CDR3 DNA is TGTGCCTGGAGGGCGACTGGACTAAAACAAGAGACCCAGTACTTC.

CDR3 DNA sequence: TGCGCCAGCAGCTTAACTGGGGGAGGGGCGGACAATGAGCAGTTCTTC. Protein product: CASSLTGGGADNEQFF. The chain carries TRBV5-1 and TRBJ2-1; the match to TRBD2 covers 7 bases. Per germline, CDR1 SGHRS and CDR2 YFSETQ. The junction had 10 bases not matched to a gene; V was cut back by 2 bases and J by 5 bases. The CDR3 spans 16 residues.

The gene calls are TRBV7-2 and TRBJ2-1; no firm D call. The CDR3 has 12 amino acids. CDR1 is SGHTA, CDR2 FQGNSA, per germline. Trimming stripped 1 base from V and 8 bases from J, with 6 bases between. CDR3 DNA: TGTGCCAGCAGCTTAGTATTTTATGAGCAGTTCTTC. Its translation is CASSLVFYEQFF.

The chain combines TRBV7-6 with TRBJ2-1; tentatively, D is TRBD1 (5 bases). Germline CDR1 SGHVS, CDR2 FNYEAQ. V lost 2 bases, J lost 2 bases, and 13 bases lay in between. This CDR3 is 16 amino acids long. CDR3 amino acids: CASSLIGALTYNEQFF. CDR3 coding DNA: TGTGCCAGCAGCTTAATTGGGGCCCTTACCTACAATGAGCAGTTCTTC.

The chain employs TRBV4-3 and TRBJ2-1, with 9 bases aligning to TRBD2. The CDR3 sequence is 15 residues long. The ends lost 4 bases at V and 4 bases at J; junction bases unmatched: 5. CDR1 is LGHNA and CDR2 is YSLEER in the germline V gene. The CDR3 sequence is CASSLGTSRYNEQFF. DNA of the CDR3: TGCGCCAGCAGCCTCGGGACTAGCAGATACAATGAGCAGTTCTTC.

This sequence joins TRBV7-9 and TRBJ1-2, with 7 positions matching TRBD1. CDR3 size: 14 residues. Germline CDR1 reads SEHNR; CDR2 reads FQNEAQ (reference sequence). J was trimmed by 1 base and V by 3 bases; bases with no gene match: 2. The CDR3 is CASSLRDSNYGYTF. CDR3 sequence (DNA): TGTGCCAGCAGCTTGAGGGACAGTAACTATGGCTACACCTTC.

The chain combines TRBV28 with TRBJ1-6; 8 bases agree with TRBD1. Germline trimming cut 6 bases from V and 4 bases from J; bases unmatched to any gene: 2. Germline loops: CDR1 MDHEN, CDR2 SYDVKM. This CDR3 region has 14 residues. CDR3 region: CASRTGDYNSPLHF. The CDR3 DNA follows: TGTGCCAGCAGGACAGGGGATTATAATTCACCCCTCCACTTT.

V usage is TRBV6-5 and J usage is TRBJ1-1, with 9 bases fitting TRBD1. V lost 0 bases to trimming and J lost 1 base; unmatched junction nucleotides: 3. Germline lookup yields CDR1 MNHEY and CDR2 SVGAGI. This CDR3 contains 16 residues. CDR3: CASSYSYRGRNTEAFF. For the CDR3, the DNA is TGTGCCAGCAGTTACTCTTACAGGGGGCGGAACACTGAAGCTTTCTTT.

The chain employs TRBV18 and TRBJ1-2; TRBD1 matches at 11 bases. This CDR3 has 18 amino acids. CDR1 is KGHSH, CDR2 LQKENI, per germline. V dropped 1 base and J dropped 0; count of bases not matched to a gene: 7. CDR3 loop: CASSPQMGQGESNYGYTF. The DNA for the CDR3 is TGTGCCAGCTCACCACAGATGGGACAGGGGGAATCTAACTATGGCTACACCTTC. Variable domain in full (rest from reference TRBV18 and TRBJ1-2): NAGVMQNPRHLVRRRGQEARLRCSPMKGHSHVYWYRQLPEEGLKFMVYLQKENIIDESGMPKERFSAEFPKEGPSILRIQQVVRGDSAAYFCASSPQMGQGESNYGYTFGSGTRLTVV.

The chain joins TRBV3-1 (or the pseudogene TRBV3-2) to TRBJ2-3; no reliable D call. V was cut by 4 bases and J by 0 bases, with 8 bases left in between. CDR3 length equals 14 residues. CDR1 is LGHDT, CDR2 YNNKEL, per germline (reference sequence). CDR3 nucleotide sequence: TGTGCCAGCAGCCGTGAACTCAGCACAGATACGCAGTATTTT. Translation: CASSRELSTDTQYF.

The chain uses TRBV9 and TRBJ2-5, with D tentatively TRBD1 (6 bases). Trimming shortened V by 0 bases and J by 2 bases, and 14 bases separated the two germline ends. From germline, CDR1 is SGDLS and CDR2 YYNGEE. The CDR3 has 16 amino acids. The CDR3 DNA reads TGTGCCAGCAGCGTAGGTTGGGGGACACTTCAAGAGACCCAGTACTTC. Amino acid sequence: CASSVGWGTLQETQYF.

The gene calls are TRBV12-3 or TRBV12-4 and TRBJ2-3, with TRBD2 matching over 9 bases. This CDR3 is 13 amino acids long. The V gene end was trimmed by 6 bases and the J gene end by 8 bases; junction bases not matched to a gene: 6. CDR3 amino acids: CASRSSGEGTQYF. The CDR3 region has the DNA TGTGCCAGCAGATCTAGCGGGGAGGGTACGCAGTATTTT.

J is TRBJ1-1 and V is TRBV6-5, with a tentative D call TRBD1 (5 bases). The CDR3 contains 13 residues. The V end was cut by 4 bases, the J end by 5 bases, with 11 bases between. The germline V gene encodes CDR1 MNHEY and CDR2 SVGAGI. The CDR3 protein is CASSSSRGTEAFF. The CDR3 bases are TGTGCCAGCAGTTCCTCCCGGGGGACTGAAGCTTTCTTT.

This chain uses TRBV4-2 with TRBJ2-3, with 9 nucleotides matching TRBD1. This CDR3 comprises 14 residues. Unmatched junction bases numbered 7, after V lost 7 bases and J lost 5 bases. Looked up from germline, CDR1 is LGHNA and CDR2 is YNFKEQ. The CDR3 bases are TGTGCCAGCAAACCGGGACAGGGTGTAGATACGCAGTATTTT. Translating gives CASKPGQGVDTQYF.

V and J are TRBV28 and TRBJ2-7, with 8 bases fitting TRBD1. Germline V gives CDR1 MDHEN, CDR2 SYDVKM. The CDR3 contains 16 residues. V trimming: 3 bases; J trimming: 1 base; junction bases outside the gene matches: 8. The CDR3 region has the DNA TGTGCCAGCAGTTTCCTGGACAGGGCATCATCCTACGAGCAGTACTTC. Translation: CASSFLDRASSYEQYF. Full variable domain (remainder filled in from reference TRBV28 and TRBJ2-7): DVKVTQSSRYLVKRTGEKVFLECVQDMDHENMFWYRQDPGLGLRLIYFSYDVKMKEKGDIPEGYSVSREKKERFSLILESASTNQTSMYLCASSFLDRASSYEQYFGPGTRLTVT.

J is TRBJ1-6 and V is TRBV5-8, with 7 bases identical to TRBD1. V lost 5 bases and J lost 10; bases outside the gene matches: 9. The CDR3 is 14 amino acids. Germline V gives CDR1 SGHTS, CDR2 YDEGEE. CDR3 coding DNA: TGTGCCAGCAGGTTGACAGGGTTTAACTCACCCCTCCACTTT. It is translated as CASRLTGFNSPLHF.

The chain combines TRBV28 with TRBJ1-3; TRBD1 matches 7 bases. J lost 0 bases, V lost 2 bases, and 4 bases had no gene match. This CDR3 has 16 amino acids. CDR1 is MDHEN, CDR2 SYDVKM, per germline. The CDR3 region is CASSLPGTVSGNTIYF. In DNA form, the CDR3 reads TGTGCCAGCAGTTTACCCGGGACAGTCTCTGGAAACACCATATATTTT.

The chain recombines TRBV12-3 or TRBV12-4 with TRBJ2-5; D is possibly TRBD1 (5 bases). The CDR3 sequence is 11 residues long. V lost 6 bases to trimming and J lost 13 bases, with 15 bases between them. This CDR3 is CASRMTAALYF. The DNA of the CDR3 is TGTGCCAGCAGAATGACAGCCGCATTGTACTTC.

This chain connects TRBV30 to TRBJ1-6; D perhaps matches TRBD1 (5 bases). V was clipped by 5 bases and J by 6 bases, with 14 bases between them. This CDR3 region has 14 residues. Looked up from germline, CDR1 is GTSNPN and CDR2 is SVGIG (reference sequence). The DNA of the CDR3 is TGTGCCTGGGTGGACACCCCGATTAATTCACCCCTCCACTTT. As protein: CAWVDTPINSPLHF.

The CDR3 DNA sequence: TGTGCCAGCAGCCAATCACAGGGGTTCGCCTATGGCTACACCTTC. Translated, it gives CASSQSQGFAYGYTF. This rearrangement joins TRBV3-1 (or the pseudogene TRBV3-2) to TRBJ1-2, with 7 bases matching TRBD1. This CDR3 has 15 residues. The germline V gene encodes CDR1 LGHDT and CDR2 YNNKEL (reference sequence). The V and J ends lost 2 bases and 4 bases, in that order; junction bases with no gene match: 7.

The V call is TRBV2, the J call TRBJ2-1; TRBD2 aligns across 7 bases. J lost 6 bases, V lost 7 bases, and 9 bases had no gene match. The germline CDR1 and CDR2 sequences are SNHLY and FYNNEI. This CDR3 spans 14 amino acids. In nucleotides, the CDR3 is TGTGCCAGCAAGATTCCTAGCGGCTCCAATGAGCAGTTCTTC. Translating gives CASKIPSGSNEQFF.

The chain couples TRBV19 to TRBJ2-2, with 9 bases matching TRBD2. Trimming at V came to 2 bases and at J to 2 bases, leaving 12 bases not matched to a gene. The CDR3 contains 19 residues. The V gene's germline CDR1 is LNHDA and CDR2 SQIVND (reference sequence). The CDR3 region has the DNA TGTGCCAGTAGTATATCAAGAGCGGGGCTAGCGGGAAACACCGGGGAGCTGTTTTTT. It codes for CASSISRAGLAGNTGELFF.

The chain carries TRBV15 and TRBJ2-1, with TRBD2 identical over 13 bases. Germline V CDR1 and CDR2: LNHNV, YYDKDF (reference sequence). Trimming took 4 bases from V and 8 from J; bases not matched to a gene: 2. There are 14 residues in the CDR3. CDR3 in DNA: TGTGCCACCAGCACAGGACTAGCGGGAGATGAGCAGTTCTTC. Residues: CATSTGLAGDEQFF.

The V call is TRBV7-2, the J call TRBJ1-1; D might be TRBD1 (6 bases). The CDR3 has 14 amino acids. Per the germline V gene, CDR1 is SGHTA and CDR2 is FQGNSA. V was cut by 0 bases and J by 4 bases, with 9 bases left in between. CDR3 region: CASSLATRGTEAFF. The CDR3 nucleotides are TGTGCCAGCAGCTTAGCGACCAGGGGCACTGAAGCTTTCTTT. Combining the CDR3 with reference TRBV7-2 and TRBJ1-1 gives the whole variable domain GAGVSQSPSNKVTEKGKDVELRCDPISGHTALYWYRQSLGQGLEFLIYFQGNSAPDKSGLPSDRFSAERTGGSVSTLTIQRTQQEDSAVYLCASSLATRGTEAFFGQGTRLTVV.